This is a list of T cell receptor beta chains from one sample in a study of CD8 T cells in Susac syndrome. TCRdb re-analysed the immunoSEQ multiplex PCR reads in MiXCR, keeping a single row per CDR3 protein. In the table there are 180,000 or so distinct CDR3 sequences, over 85% of which are singletons. Material: CD4+ T cells from PBMCs. The receptors come from a human donor in good health. The CDR3 runs from the conserved cysteine through the conserved F or W. The order of the fields is D gene, V gene, J gene, CDR3 protein, CDR3 DNA. A D gene is named only where the DNA matches it firmly.

D: TRBD2; V: TRBV7-9; J: TRBJ2-1; CDR3: CASSLSGGSGNEQFF; DNA: TGTGCCAGCAGCTTATCAGGCGGGAGTGGCAATGAGCAGTTCTTC
D: TRBD2; V: TRBV20-1; J: TRBJ2-1; CDR3: CSARDRGLGYNEQFF; DNA: TGCAGTGCTAGAGATAGGGGACTAGGATACAATGAGCAGTTCTTC
D: .; V: TRBV7-3; J: TRBJ2-2; CDR3: CASSSLSSGELFF; DNA: TGTGCCAGCAGCTCCCTATCCTCTGGGGAGCTGTTTTTT
D: .; V: TRBV20-1; J: TRBJ2-1; CDR3: CSARSPRDEQFF; DNA: TGCAGTGCTAGATCTCCGAGAGATGAGCAGTTCTTC
D: .; V: TRBV28; J: TRBJ2-7; CDR3: CASKGHPTHEQYF; DNA: TGTGCCAGCAAAGGCCATCCGACCCACGAGCAGTACTTC
D: .; V: TRBV7-9; J: TRBJ2-5; CDR3: CASSLASAQETQYF; DNA: TGTGCCAGCAGCTTAGCATCCGCCCAAGAGACCCAGTACTTC
D: .; V: TRBV3-1; J: TRBJ2-5; CDR3: CASSQRVAASWRETQYF; DNA: TGTGCCAGCAGCCAAAGGGTAGCGGCCTCTTGGAGGGAGACCCAGTACTTC
D: .; V: TRBV6-1; J: TRBJ2-7; CDR3: CAGSGNSYEQYF; DNA: TGTGCGGGGTCCGGTAACTCCTACGAGCAGTACTTC
D: TRBD1; V: TRBV30; J: TRBJ1-2; CDR3: CACQGEGARGYTF; DNA: TGTGCCTGCCAGGGGGAGGGGGCGCGTGGCTACACCTTC
D: TRBD1; V: TRBV18; J: TRBJ1-1; CDR3: CASSRDRDTEAFF; DNA: TGTGCCAGCTCCCGGGACAGGGACACTGAAGCTTTCTTT
D: TRBD2; V: TRBV20-1; J: TRBJ2-1; CDR3: CSARGFAGAGGGNEQFF; DNA: TGCAGTGCTAGGGGGTTTGCCGGAGCGGGAGGAGGCAATGAGCAGTTCTTC
D: .; V: TRBV2; J: TRBJ1-5; CDR3: CASEGQQSNQPQHF; DNA: TGTGCCAGCGAAGGACAGCAAAGCAATCAGCCCCAGCATTTT
D: TRBD1; V: TRBV6-2/TRBV6-3; J: TRBJ1-5; CDR3: CASNTGGLNQPQHF; DNA: TGTGCCAGCAATACAGGGGGACTGAATCAGCCCCAGCATTTT
D: TRBD2; V: TRBV27; J: TRBJ2-1; CDR3: CASSLALAGVNEQFF; DNA: TGTGCCAGCAGTTTAGCCCTAGCGGGAGTCAATGAGCAGTTCTTC
D: TRBD1; V: TRBV18; J: TRBJ1-5; CDR3: CASSPGQGASQPQHF; DNA: TGTGCCAGCTCACCCGGACAGGGAGCAAGTCAGCCCCAGCATTTT
D: .; V: TRBV14; J: TRBJ2-1; CDR3: CASSQDLYNEQFF; DNA: TGTGCCAGCAGCCAAGATCTGTACAATGAGCAGTTCTTC
D: .; V: TRBV12-3/TRBV12-4; J: TRBJ2-5; CDR3: CASSFHPGAGETQYF; DNA: TGTGCCAGCAGTTTTCATCCTGGAGCCGGGGAGACCCAGTACTTC
D: .; V: TRBV6-1; J: TRBJ2-7; CDR3: CASRRAVGGSSYEQYF; DNA: TGTGCCAGCAGAAGAGCCGTCGGGGGAAGCTCCTACGAGCAGTACTTC
D: .; V: TRBV6-6; J: TRBJ2-6; CDR3: CASSFRVSGANVLTF; DNA: TGTGCCAGCAGTTTTAGGGTCTCTGGGGCCAACGTCCTGACTTTC
D: TRBD1; V: TRBV12-3/TRBV12-4; J: TRBJ1-5; CDR3: CASSFNSPGTGWPQHF; DNA: TGTGCCAGCAGTTTCAACAGTCCCGGGACAGGGTGGCCCCAGCATTTT
D: TRBD2; V: TRBV7-2; J: TRBJ2-3; CDR3: CASSPDSGRAGDTQYF; DNA: TGTGCCAGCAGCCCCGATAGCGGGAGGGCTGGCGATACGCAGTATTTT
D: TRBD1; V: TRBV5-1; J: TRBJ2-4; CDR3: CASSMGQADIQYF; DNA: TGCGCCAGCAGCATGGGACAGGCGGACATTCAGTACTTC
D: TRBD2; V: TRBV29-1; J: TRBJ2-1; CDR3: CSARAGGGIYNEQFF; DNA: TGCAGCGCACGGGCGGGAGGGGGGATTTACAATGAGCAGTTCTTC
D: TRBD2; V: TRBV28; J: TRBJ2-1; CDR3: CASTWTRRSEQFF; DNA: TGTGCCAGCACTTGGACTAGGCGGTCGGAGCAGTTCTTC
D: .; V: TRBV5-1; J: TRBJ2-7; CDR3: CASNEQPSYEQYF; DNA: TGCGCCAGCAACGAGCAGCCCTCCTACGAGCAGTACTTC
D: TRBD2; V: TRBV4-3; J: TRBJ2-1; CDR3: CASSLEPAGGLNNEQFF; DNA: TGCGCCAGCAGCCTCGAACCAGCGGGAGGGCTGAACAATGAGCAGTTCTTC
D: TRBD2; V: TRBV30; J: TRBJ2-7; CDR3: CAWTSGRKGEQYF; DNA: TGTGCCTGGACTAGCGGGAGAAAAGGCGAGCAGTACTTC
D: TRBD2; V: TRBV29-1; J: TRBJ2-4; CDR3: CSVGLARSTKNIQYF; DNA: TGCAGCGTGGGACTAGCCCGATCCACCAAAAACATTCAGTACTTC
D: .; V: TRBV7-9; J: TRBJ2-7; CDR3: CASSLQQDSYEQYF; DNA: TGTGCCAGCAGCTTACAACAGGACTCCTACGAGCAGTACTTC
D: .; V: TRBV4-3; J: TRBJ2-1; CDR3: CASSQDHRNEQFF; DNA: TGCGCCAGCAGCCAAGATCACAGGAATGAGCAGTTCTTC
D: TRBD1; V: TRBV29-1; J: TRBJ2-5; CDR3: CSLTTGGNRETQYF; DNA: TGCAGCCTTACGACAGGGGGCAATCGGGAGACCCAGTACTTC
D: .; V: TRBV3-1; J: TRBJ1-1; CDR3: CASSQVGRIPVPEAFF; DNA: TGTGCCAGCAGCCAAGTGGGGAGGATCCCGGTCCCTGAAGCTTTCTTT
D: .; V: TRBV5-1; J: TRBJ1-1; CDR3: CASSLTAGSGTEAFF; DNA: TGCGCCAGCAGCTTGACAGCAGGGAGCGGCACTGAAGCTTTCTTT
D: .; V: TRBV29-1; J: TRBJ2-7; CDR3: CSVQQGRGAAYEQYF; DNA: TGCAGCGTCCAACAAGGTCGGGGGGCTGCCTACGAGCAGTACTTC
D: .; V: TRBV28; J: TRBJ2-3; CDR3: CASSLGGTDTQYF; DNA: TGTGCCAGCAGTTTAGGTGGTACAGATACGCAGTATTTT
D: TRBD2; V: TRBV9; J: TRBJ2-1; CDR3: CASSVLAGGWQFF; DNA: TGTGCCAGCAGCGTCTTAGCGGGAGGGTGGCAGTTCTTC
D: .; V: TRBV29-1; J: TRBJ2-1; CDR3: CSADPGLTGDEQFF; DNA: TGCAGCGCAGATCCGGGACTCACCGGCGATGAGCAGTTCTTC
D: .; V: TRBV3-1; J: TRBJ2-7; CDR3: CASSQLSREREQYF; DNA: TGTGCCAGCAGCCAGTTAAGTCGGGAAAGGGAGCAGTACTTC
D: .; V: TRBV29-1; J: TRBJ2-5; CDR3: CSADPTGRRERWETQYF; DNA: TGCAGCGCTGATCCTACAGGGAGGCGGGAGCGATGGGAGACCCAGTACTTC
D: .; V: TRBV20-1; J: TRBJ2-7; CDR3: CSAPTGYEQYF; DNA: TGCAGTGCCCCTACGGGCTACGAGCAGTACTTC
D: .; V: TRBV19; J: TRBJ2-5; CDR3: CASSPSRAARAETQYF; DNA: TGTGCCAGTAGTCCCTCGCGGGCAGCGAGGGCGGAGACCCAGTACTTC
D: .; V: TRBV29-1; J: TRBJ2-7; CDR3: CSVGVVGARYEQYF; DNA: TGCAGCGTTGGGGTAGTAGGGGCTCGGTACGAGCAGTACTTC
D: .; V: TRBV20-1; J: TRBJ2-5; CDR3: CSARDQDYQETQYF; DNA: TGCAGTGCTAGAGATCAGGACTACCAAGAGACCCAGTACTTC
D: .; V: TRBV12-1; J: TRBJ2-1; CDR3: CASSPTGLSVVLPEQFF; DNA: TGTGCCAGCAGCCCAACAGGACTATCGGTAGTCCTTCCTGAGCAGTTCTTC
D: .; V: TRBV2; J: TRBJ2-1; CDR3: CASRGRSSYNEQFF; DNA: TGTGCCAGCAGAGGCAGGAGCTCCTACAATGAGCAGTTCTTC
D: .; V: TRBV10-3; J: TRBJ2-3; CDR3: CAISPRSTDTQYF; DNA: TGTGCCATCAGTCCCCGCAGCACAGATACGCAGTATTTT
D: .; V: TRBV9; J: TRBJ1-1; CDR3: CASSVDLGARNTEAFF; DNA: TGTGCCAGCAGCGTAGATCTGGGGGCGCGGAACACTGAAGCTTTCTTT
D: .; V: TRBV20-1; J: TRBJ2-1; CDR3: CSARTQGGNEQFF; DNA: TGCAGTGCTAGGACACAGGGTGGCAATGAGCAGTTCTTC
D: .; V: TRBV30; J: TRBJ2-2; CDR3: CAWTKLKNTGELFF; DNA: TGTGCCTGGACTAAGCTGAAGAACACCGGGGAGCTGTTTTTT
D: TRBD2; V: TRBV30; J: TRBJ2-1; CDR3: CAWSASGTSGRAYNEQFF; DNA: TGTGCCTGGAGTGCTTCCGGGACTAGCGGGAGGGCCTACAATGAGCAGTTCTTC
D: TRBD1; V: TRBV6-2/TRBV6-3; J: TRBJ1-2; CDR3: CASSPTGAYGYTF; DNA: TGTGCCAGCAGTCCGACAGGGGCTTATGGCTACACCTTC
D: .; V: TRBV20-1; J: TRBJ2-1; CDR3: CSARDRGAYNEQFF; DNA: TGCAGTGCTAGAGATCGCGGGGCGTACAATGAGCAGTTCTTC
D: .; V: TRBV30; J: TRBJ1-1; CDR3: CATGGPGANTEAFF; DNA: TGTGCCACAGGAGGACCGGGGGCAAACACTGAAGCTTTCTTT
D: TRBD2; V: TRBV27; J: TRBJ2-7; CDR3: CASSRGLAGARSYEQYF; DNA: TGTGCCAGCAGCCGTGGACTAGCGGGAGCGCGGTCCTACGAGCAGTACTTC
D: .; V: TRBV20-1; J: TRBJ1-4; CDR3: CSARDAQGDEKLFF; DNA: TGCAGTGCTAGAGATGCTCAGGGCGACGAAAAACTGTTTTTT